The clone carrying this T cell receptor beta chain has only a few counts. CDR3 length: 17 residues. Losses at the gene ends were 6 bases for V and 2 bases for J; bases not matched to a gene: 10. Per germline, CDR1 MNHEY and CDR2 SMNVEV (reference sequence). This entry comes from a study of blood T cell repertoires in COVID-19. Assay used: immunoSEQ multiplex PCR; TCRdb lists only in-frame clones, some missing. The table has 120,000 to 150,000 clones, 80% seen once. The source is a man between 60 and 70 years old with active or convalescent COVID-19. V usage is TRBV27 and J usage is TRBJ2-7, with TRBD2 identical over 13 bases. Sequencing was carried out using peripheral blood. CDR3 nucleotides: TGTGCCAGCAGGGGACTAGCGGGAACCCGTCTTACCTACGAGCAGTACTTC. It translates to CASRGLAGTRLTYEQYF.